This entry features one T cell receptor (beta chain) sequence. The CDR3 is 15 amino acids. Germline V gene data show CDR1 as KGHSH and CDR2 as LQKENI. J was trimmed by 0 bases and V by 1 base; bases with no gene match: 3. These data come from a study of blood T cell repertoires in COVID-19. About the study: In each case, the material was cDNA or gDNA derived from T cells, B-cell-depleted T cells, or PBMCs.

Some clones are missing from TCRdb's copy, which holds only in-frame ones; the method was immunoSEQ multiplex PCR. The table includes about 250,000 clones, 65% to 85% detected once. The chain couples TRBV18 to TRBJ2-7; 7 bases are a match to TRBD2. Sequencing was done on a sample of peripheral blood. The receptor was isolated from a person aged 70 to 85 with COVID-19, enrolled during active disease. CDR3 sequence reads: CASSPLQRGSYEQYF. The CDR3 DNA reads TGTGCCAGCTCACCACTACAGCGGGGCTCCTACGAGCAGTACTTC. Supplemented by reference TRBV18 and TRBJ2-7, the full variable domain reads NAGVMQNPRHLVRRRGQEARLRCSPMKGHSHVYWYRQLPEEGLKFMVYLQKENIIDESGMPKERFSAEFPKEGPSILRIQQVVRGDSAAYFCASSPLQRGSYEQYFGPGTRLTVT.